The source of this T cell receptor (beta chain) is a study of OX40 agonist ivuxolimab in advanced cancers. Turning to the study itself: Cancers in dose escalation were hepatocellular, melanoma, renal cell and head and neck. Three patients got partial responses; one had hepatocellular carcinoma and two had cutaneous melanoma.

Sequenced by immunoSEQ multiplex PCR; TCRdb stores in-frame clones only, minus some. This table has fewer than 85,000 clones, 65% to 90% appearing once. Trimming took 7 bases from V and 0 from J, leaving 10 bases between them. The germline CDR1 and CDR2 sequences are MNHNY and SVGAGI (reference sequence). The CDR3 runs 13 residues. This TCR derives from an adult with an advanced solid tumor such as melanoma, head and neck, liver or kidney cancer. V gene TRBV6-6 combines with J gene TRBJ2-7; the D gene could be TRBD1 or TRBD2 (5 bases each). Sample: CD4+ or CD8+ T cells sorted from blood, taken in a trial of the OX40 agonist ivuxolimab. The CDR3 is CASTWGSSYEQYF. The CDR3 DNA reads TGTGCCAGCACATGGGGGAGCTCCTACGAGCAGTACTTC.